This TCR beta chain was found in a study of cytomegalovirus exposure and HLA in healthy donors (dated by TCRdb to between 2016 and 2019). About the full investigation: According to an earlier analysis of 550 to 750 of the donors, about 170 million T cells yielded approximately 120 million unique TCR beta sequences and 250 to 350 Gb of sequence data. An early release covering about 600 HLA-typed donors comprised approximately 300 gigabases of sequencing data and approximately 80 million unique TCR sequences. Among the roughly 410 genotyped donors, approximately 76% belonged to the genetic ancestry cluster associated with self-reported Caucasian donors. The study was designed to test whether signatures of past pathogen exposure could be identified by cataloging public T cell receptors. Using immunosequencing, the study profiled T cell repertoires from around 680 subjects and related those repertoires to cytomegalovirus serostatus. In addition to the first cohort of 500 to 850 subjects, a separate validation cohort of some 120 different subjects was used. The study combined high-throughput TCR immunosequencing, statistical association of individual TCRs with disease status, and machine learning to predict cytomegalovirus infection status. In a later analysis, previously published TCR beta repertoires from several hundred donors were re-analyzed and high-resolution HLA genotyping was added so that TCR occurrence patterns could be studied. In the later analysis, no new phenotypic data were used to find candidate immune exposures; instead, reliance was placed on TCR beta sequences and their occurrence across donors. An earlier analysis of approximately 580 of the donors used high-throughput TCR beta sequencing to judge whether each TCR beta V gene segment behaved as functional or pseudogenic. Donor age, sex, ethnicity and CMV serostatus were collected together with the repertoire data. A later genetic analysis took genome-wide SNP genotypes for about 55% of the roughly 700 donors and used that subset as a discovery cohort. All discovery cohort repertoires had been generated using a single sequencing platform. Both class I and class II loci were covered by HLA typing, at four-digit resolution. The number of donors typed differed by locus, with about 629-630 for A, B, C, DRB1 and DQB1, around 520 for DQA1, approximately 570 for DPA1, and over 400 for DPB1. About 5 DR-DQ haplotypes were handled as single units for association and clustering, since linkage in the cohort was strong. Among several hundred genotyped donors of the cohort, an average of about 240,000 unique TCR beta nucleotide sequences was sequenced per donor, of which about 19% were non-productive.

Receptor libraries were prepared by the immunoSEQ multiplex PCR assay. The multiplex PCR relied on a mix of 60 forward primers for TCR Vbeta segments and 13 reverse primers for TCR Jbeta segments. The CDR3 region of rearranged TCR beta genes was amplified from genomic DNA with a multiplex PCR assay. Amplified TCR beta libraries were sequenced as 87-base-pair reads on the Illumina HiSeq System. In the paper's pipeline: A later analysis counted 65 million to 90 million unique TCR beta chains across the 666 repertoires, and roughly 10 million of these chains were shared by at least two donors. Raw reads were error-corrected and collapsed into unique sequences by a nearest-neighbor algorithm in which closely related sequences were merged to remove PCR and sequencing errors. To assign V, D and J gene segments, CDR3 sequences were aligned to IMGT reference sequences. Each retained sequence needed at least a six-nucleotide match to both a V gene segment and a J gene segment. Rearrangements were called productive when the CDR3 lacked stop codons and stayed in frame with V and J; all others were non-productive. Following IMGT convention, CDR3 was defined as the stretch from the second conserved V-encoded cysteine to the conserved J-encoded phenylalanine. Sequences without an unambiguous match to a single V gene segment were excluded from the earlier analysis of 500 to 700 of the donors. In an earlier analysis of more than 500 of the donors, a V segment was called functional when productive rearrangements were above 56.7%, and segregating when the standard deviation between donors exceeded 5%. To diagnose cytomegalovirus status from the catalog of TCR beta chain sequences, a statistical classification framework was built. In a later analysis, V and J genes were assigned by comparing TCR nucleotide sequences against IMGT/GENE-DB human TR gene sequences. Using the TCRdist pipeline, a later analysis assigned CDR3 sequences along with most-parsimonious VDJ recombination scenarios. In a later analysis, each TCR beta chain was defined by its CDR3 amino acid sequence together with its V-gene family, and reads lacking a unique V-gene family were excluded. To address suspected cross-contamination and a sequencing artifact, a later analysis removed around 600 highly shared, low-generation-probability nucleotide sequences. In a later analysis, a clonal expansion index was calculated for each public chain from normalized within-repertoire ranks of inferred template counts. A later analysis computed generation probabilities with a VDJ recombination model fitted to out-of-frame rearrangements, and checked the results against IGoR. In a later analysis, TCR-TCR, TCR-HLA and TCR-CMV co-occurrence was scored with hypergeometric tests, and a repertoire-size bias correction was applied to TCR pairs. A later analysis estimated false discovery rates by permuting HLA or CMV assignments 20 times. A later analysis grouped co-occurring TCRs with DBSCAN, adding TCRdist sequence similarity when clustering within HLA-allele-positive subsets. Repertoires with fewer than 30,000 or more than 120,000 public chains were left out of co-occurrence clustering, as were a handful of repertoires with anomalous nucleotide sharing. This is the immuneACCESS table as TCRdb keeps it, with only in-frame sequences that have V and J called. A part of the clones is gone; compared with another copy, unresolved V genes explain less than half, and the rest is unexplained. D and trimming come from the DNA, and the V and J calls and clone size come from that table. The sample profile shows about 120,000 clones; around 72% of them were found once. Together, the top ten hold just under 8.5% of the sample.

Points the paper makes about the study in general: Linkage disequilibrium might explain the correlated functional status among segregating V segments, but an unknown experimental factor could not be excluded. A cluster of highly shared sequence variants was judged likely to be a technical artifact of the sequencing pipeline. In this cohort, only TCR beta chains were sequenced, and detectable features were limited by the absence of alpha or paired-chain data. Because counts were too low, seventeen rarely observed V segments, including chromosome 9 orphons, were excluded from the earlier analysis of 587 of the donors. According to the authors, the approach could potentially be generalized to other disease states and immunological phenotypes. While some public TCRs were present in many individuals, most TCR sequences turned up only very rarely across donors. An association between a missense DCLRE1C variant and V-gene and J-gene trimming of TCR beta chains was found in a later genetic analysis and replicated in an independent cohort. A total of fewer than 200 TCR beta chains were listed by the study as associated with cytomegalovirus. Broadly in line with IMGT annotations, most TCR beta V segments showed up in productive rearrangements about 87% or about 30% of the time in an earlier analysis of several hundred of the donors. In a later analysis, several top co-occurrence clusters were reported to appear linked to parvovirus B19, influenza, CMV and Epstein-Barr virus. In a later analysis, HLA-associated TCR beta chains were found to be more clonally expanded and to have lower generation probabilities than equally common non-associated chains. A later genetic analysis reported fewer N-insertions in productive TCRs among donors in an Asian-associated ancestry cluster than the roughly 670-donor mean. A later analysis associated roughly 17,000 TCR beta sequences with specific HLA alleles at a false discovery rate of 0.05. In vitro tests confirmed that three of the cytomegalovirus-associated TCR beta chains recognize cytomegalovirus antigens. A later analysis found that TCR association rates varied across HLA loci, with DRB1 alleles showing the most associated TCRs and HLA-C alleles the fewest. Some IMGT-functional V segments, including TRBV6-2 and TRBV6-3, could not be told apart with the 87-base-pair reads, so those segments were excluded. The only immune exposure information available for the cohort was CMV serostatus. Assigning TCR associations to individual alleles was difficult when HLA alleles, especially DR and DQ, strongly co-occurred. A later analysis found that most CMV-associated TCR beta chains appeared HLA-restricted, with HLA associations seemingly driven largely by CMV exposure. Because HLA typing was missing for some donors at each locus, association tests included only the typed subset. A further reported finding was that TCR beta sequences accurately predicted the HLA-A and HLA-B alleles for most subjects in the first cohort. Cytomegalovirus status was reported to be diagnosed by the classifier with high specificity and sensitivity in both the original and validation cohorts. Presence/absence analyses assumed roughly uniform sequencing depth across donors, an assumption that may not hold.

The cohort consisted of some 730 healthy bone marrow donors. At the time of sampling, every cohort member was nominally healthy, though immune exposures that went unrecorded were likely present. The donor tested CMV seropositive, placing the donor among the 250 to 350 seropositive members of the cohort. Every donor gave a peripheral blood sample, and the peripheral blood mononuclear cells from that sample were used for TCR beta sequencing. Genomic DNA extraction from the blood cell samples was performed with the Qiagen DNeasy Blood Extraction Kit. This clone has just a few counts. Its specific antigen is unknown. Base qualities are not recorded, but no much larger clone differs from it by a single base. Counted from cysteine to phenylalanine, this CDR3 has 11 amino acids. Of all the DNA, just the CDR3 is kept, 33 bases in frame from base 1. The V end loses 3 bases and the J end loses 6 bases, and a stretch of 6 bases separates them. CDR1 SGDLS and CDR2 YYNGEE are derived from the germline V gene.

The sample comprised PBMCs. The sequence derives from a woman between 40 and 55 years old in good health and CMV-seropositive. Recombination joined TRBV9 with TRBJ1-2, with an unclear D gene assignment. The CDR3 in this case is CASSAYNGYTF. The DNA reads as follows: TGTGCCAGCAGCGCCTATAATGGCTACACCTTC.